The sequence of this T cell receptor (beta chain) was determined in a study of shared clonotypes between healthy human individuals. Concerning this clone itself: The antigen is not known.

CD45RO-negative, CCR7-positively selected cells formed the naive CD8 fraction, excluding terminally differentiated effector memory CD45RA+ cells. Each of the donors was a healthy adult who was HIV-negative and had not had a recent acute infection or vaccination. Points from the study as a whole: Sorted-subset sequencing, rarefaction showed, was incomplete despite large depth.

Each subset's genomic DNA was split evenly across several immunoSEQ plates. Libraries were prepared by immunoSEQ multiplex PCR; TCRdb keeps only in-frame clonotypes and omits some of them. Of around 550,000 clones listed, around 95% are singletons. This CDR3 region has 14 residues. The germline V gene encodes CDR1 MDHEN and CDR2 SYDVKM. V was pared by 5 bases and J by 2 bases, with 6 bases of the junction left unmatched. The TCR comes from a woman aged 25 to 39 in good health. Specimen: naive CD8+ T cells sorted from blood. This chain uses TRBV28 with TRBJ2-7; 7 bases map to TRBD1. The CDR3 loop reads CASSIGTAPYEQYF. The DNA of the CDR3 is TGTGCCAGCAGTATTGGGACAGCCCCCTACGAGCAGTACTTC.